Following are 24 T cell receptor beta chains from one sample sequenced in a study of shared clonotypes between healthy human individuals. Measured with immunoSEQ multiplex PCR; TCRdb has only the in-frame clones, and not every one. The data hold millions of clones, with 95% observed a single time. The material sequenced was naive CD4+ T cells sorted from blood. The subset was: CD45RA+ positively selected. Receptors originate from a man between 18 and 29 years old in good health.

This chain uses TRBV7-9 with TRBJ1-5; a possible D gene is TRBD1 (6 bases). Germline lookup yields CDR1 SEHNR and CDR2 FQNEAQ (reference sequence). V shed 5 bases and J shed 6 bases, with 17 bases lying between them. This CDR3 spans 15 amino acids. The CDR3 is CASSRGDTRFQPQHF. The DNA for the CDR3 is TGTGCCAGCAGCCGGGGGGACACGAGGTTTCAGCCCCAGCATTTT.

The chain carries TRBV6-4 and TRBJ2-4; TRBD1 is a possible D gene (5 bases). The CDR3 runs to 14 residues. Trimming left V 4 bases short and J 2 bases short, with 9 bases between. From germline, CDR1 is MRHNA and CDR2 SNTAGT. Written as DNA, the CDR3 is TGTGCCAGCAGTGCAGGGAATACCAAAAACATTCAGTACTTC. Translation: CASSAGNTKNIQYF.

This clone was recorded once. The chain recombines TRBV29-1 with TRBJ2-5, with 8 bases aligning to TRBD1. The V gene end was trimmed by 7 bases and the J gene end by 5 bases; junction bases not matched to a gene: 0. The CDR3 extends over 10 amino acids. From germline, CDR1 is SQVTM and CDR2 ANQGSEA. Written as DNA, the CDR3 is TGCAGCGGACAGGGGGAGACCCAGTACTTC. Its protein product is CSGQGETQYF.

This CDR3 is CASSLLGQGLDQPQHF. CDR3 in DNA: TGTGCCAGCAGCTTATTGGGACAGGGATTGGATCAGCCCCAGCATTTT. This chain joins TRBV7-3 and TRBJ1-5, with 9 bases fitting TRBD1. Looked up from germline, CDR1 is SGHTA and CDR2 is FQGTGA. The J segment lost 5 bases and the V segment lost 2 bases, leaving 7 bases of the junction unmatched. This CDR3 is built from 16 residues.

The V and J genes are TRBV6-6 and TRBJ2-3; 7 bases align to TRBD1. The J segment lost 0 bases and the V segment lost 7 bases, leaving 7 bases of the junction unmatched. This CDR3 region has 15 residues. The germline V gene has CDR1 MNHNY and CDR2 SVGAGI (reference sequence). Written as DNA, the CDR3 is TGTGCCAGCACCCAGGGGGTAGCTAGCACAGATACGCAGTATTTT. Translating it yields CASTQGVASTDTQYF.

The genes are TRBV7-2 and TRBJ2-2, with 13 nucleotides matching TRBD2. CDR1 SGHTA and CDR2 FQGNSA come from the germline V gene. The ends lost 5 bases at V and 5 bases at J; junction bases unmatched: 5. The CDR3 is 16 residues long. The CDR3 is CASSLLAGGRTGELFF. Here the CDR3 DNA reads TGTGCCAGCAGCCTACTAGCGGGAGGGCGAACCGGGGAGCTGTTTTTT.

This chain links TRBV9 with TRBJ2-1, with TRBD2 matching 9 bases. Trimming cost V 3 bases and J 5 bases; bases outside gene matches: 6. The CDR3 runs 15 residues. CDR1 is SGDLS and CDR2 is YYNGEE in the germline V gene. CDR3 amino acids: CASSGGGRADNEQFF. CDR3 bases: TGTGCCAGCAGCGGGGGCGGGAGGGCCGACAATGAGCAGTTCTTC.

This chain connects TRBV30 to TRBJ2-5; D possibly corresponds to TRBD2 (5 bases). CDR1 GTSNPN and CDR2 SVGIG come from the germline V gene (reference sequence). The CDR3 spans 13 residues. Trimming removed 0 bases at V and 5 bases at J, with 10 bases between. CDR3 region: CAWSVRDTETQYF. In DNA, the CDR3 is TGTGCCTGGAGTGTACGGGATACGGAGACCCAGTACTTC.

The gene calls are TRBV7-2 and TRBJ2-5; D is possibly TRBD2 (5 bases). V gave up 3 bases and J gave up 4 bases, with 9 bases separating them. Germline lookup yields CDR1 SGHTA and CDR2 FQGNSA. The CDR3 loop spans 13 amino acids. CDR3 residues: CASSFSGSETQYF. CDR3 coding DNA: TGTGCCAGCAGCTTCTCGGGATCAGAGACCCAGTACTTC. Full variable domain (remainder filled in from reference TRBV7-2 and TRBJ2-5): GAGVSQSPSNKVTEKGKDVELRCDPISGHTALYWYRQSLGQGLEFLIYFQGNSAPDKSGLPSDRFSAERTGGSVSTLTIQRTQQEDSAVYLCASSFSGSETQYFGPGTRLLVL.

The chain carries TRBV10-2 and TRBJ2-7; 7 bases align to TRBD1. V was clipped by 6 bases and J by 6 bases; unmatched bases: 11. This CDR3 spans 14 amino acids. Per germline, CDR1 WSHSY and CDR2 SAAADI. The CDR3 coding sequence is TGCGCCAGCAGGGTCGGGACAGTTACCCTCGAGCAGTACTTC. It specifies CASRVGTVTLEQYF.

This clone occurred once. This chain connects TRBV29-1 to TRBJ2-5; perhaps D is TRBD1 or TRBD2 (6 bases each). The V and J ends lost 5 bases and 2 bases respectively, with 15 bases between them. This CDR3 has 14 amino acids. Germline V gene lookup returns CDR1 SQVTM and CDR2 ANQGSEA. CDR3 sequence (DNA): TGCAGCGTTAATCGGGGGCTCTCACAAGAGACCCAGTACTTC. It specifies CSVNRGLSQETQYF.

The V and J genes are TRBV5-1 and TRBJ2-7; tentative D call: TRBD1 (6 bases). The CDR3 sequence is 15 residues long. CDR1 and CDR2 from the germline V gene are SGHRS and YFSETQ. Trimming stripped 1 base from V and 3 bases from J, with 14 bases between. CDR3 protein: CASSLRADSHYEQYF. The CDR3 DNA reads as TGCGCCAGCAGCTTGAGGGCGGACAGCCACTACGAGCAGTACTTC.

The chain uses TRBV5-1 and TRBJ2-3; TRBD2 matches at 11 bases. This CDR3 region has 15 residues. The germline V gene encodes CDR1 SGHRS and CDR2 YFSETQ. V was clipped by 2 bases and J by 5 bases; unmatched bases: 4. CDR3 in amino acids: CASSLLAGVGDTQYF. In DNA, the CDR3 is TGCGCCAGCAGCTTACTAGCGGGGGTGGGAGATACGCAGTATTTT.

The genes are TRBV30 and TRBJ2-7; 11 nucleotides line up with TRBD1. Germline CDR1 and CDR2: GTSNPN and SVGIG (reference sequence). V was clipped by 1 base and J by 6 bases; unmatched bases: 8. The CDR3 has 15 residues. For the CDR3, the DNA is TGTGCCTGGAGTGCATGGACAGGGGGCTGGAGCGAGCAGTACTTC. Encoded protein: CAWSAWTGGWSEQYF. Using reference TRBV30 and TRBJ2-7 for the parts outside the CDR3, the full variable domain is SQTIHQWPATLVQPVGSPLSLECTVEGTSNPNLYWYRQAAGRGLQLLFYSVGIGQISSEVPQNLSASRPQDRQFILSSKKLLLSDSGFYLCAWSAWTGGWSEQYFGPGTRLTVT.

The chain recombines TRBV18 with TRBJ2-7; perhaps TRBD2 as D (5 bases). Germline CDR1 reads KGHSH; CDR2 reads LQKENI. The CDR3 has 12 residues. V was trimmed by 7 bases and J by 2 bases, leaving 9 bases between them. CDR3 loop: CASCGLTYEQYF. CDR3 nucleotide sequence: TGTGCCAGCTGCGGGCTTACCTACGAGCAGTACTTC.

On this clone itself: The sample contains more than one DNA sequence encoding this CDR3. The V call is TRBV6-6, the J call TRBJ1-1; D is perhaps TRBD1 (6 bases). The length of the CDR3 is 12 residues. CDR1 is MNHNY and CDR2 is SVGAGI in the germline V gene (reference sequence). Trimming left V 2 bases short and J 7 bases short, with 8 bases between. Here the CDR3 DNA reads TGTGCCAGCAGTTACAGCAGGGGTGAAGCTTTCTTT. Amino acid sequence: CASSYSRGEAFF.

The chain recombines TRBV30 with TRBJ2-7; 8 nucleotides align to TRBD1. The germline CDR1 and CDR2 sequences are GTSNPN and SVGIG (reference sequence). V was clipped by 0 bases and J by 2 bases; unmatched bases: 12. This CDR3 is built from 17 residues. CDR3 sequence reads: CAWSVPTRTGSTYEQYF. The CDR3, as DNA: TGTGCCTGGAGTGTACCGACCCGGACAGGGAGTACCTACGAGCAGTACTTC.

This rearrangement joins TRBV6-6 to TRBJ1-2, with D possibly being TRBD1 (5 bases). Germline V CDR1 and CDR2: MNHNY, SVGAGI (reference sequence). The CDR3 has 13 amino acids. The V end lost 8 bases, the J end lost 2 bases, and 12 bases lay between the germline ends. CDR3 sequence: CASHATENYGYTF. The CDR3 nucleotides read TGTGCCAGCCATGCGACAGAAAACTATGGCTACACCTTC.

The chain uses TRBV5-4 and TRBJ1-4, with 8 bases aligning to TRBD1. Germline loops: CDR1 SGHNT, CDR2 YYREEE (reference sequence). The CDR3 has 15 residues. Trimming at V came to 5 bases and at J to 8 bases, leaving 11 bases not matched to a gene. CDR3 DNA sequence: TGTGCCAGCAGTCAAGACAGGGGCCCAAACGAAAAACTGTTTTTT. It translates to CASSQDRGPNEKLFF. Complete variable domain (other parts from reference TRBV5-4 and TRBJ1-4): ETGVTQSPTHLIKTRGQQVTLRCSSQSGHNTVSWYQQALGQGPQFIFQYYREEENGRGNFPPRFSGLQFPNYSSELNVNALELDDSALYLCASSQDRGPNEKLFFGSGTQLSVL.

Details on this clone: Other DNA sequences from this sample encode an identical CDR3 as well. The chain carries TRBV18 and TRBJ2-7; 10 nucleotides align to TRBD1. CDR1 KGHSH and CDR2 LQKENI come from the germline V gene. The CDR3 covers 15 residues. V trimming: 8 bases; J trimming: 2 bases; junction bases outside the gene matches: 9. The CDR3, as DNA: TGTGCCAGCAGTCCTGGACAGGGGGGCCCCTACGAGCAGTACTTC. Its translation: CASSPGQGGPYEQYF.

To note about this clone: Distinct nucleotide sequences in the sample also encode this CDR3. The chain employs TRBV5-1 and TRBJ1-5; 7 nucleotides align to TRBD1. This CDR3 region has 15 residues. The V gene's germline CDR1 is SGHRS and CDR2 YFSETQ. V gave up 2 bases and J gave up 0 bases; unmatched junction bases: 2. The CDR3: CASSLGDSSNQPQHF. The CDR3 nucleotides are TGCGCCAGCAGCTTAGGGGACAGTAGCAATCAGCCCCAGCATTTT.

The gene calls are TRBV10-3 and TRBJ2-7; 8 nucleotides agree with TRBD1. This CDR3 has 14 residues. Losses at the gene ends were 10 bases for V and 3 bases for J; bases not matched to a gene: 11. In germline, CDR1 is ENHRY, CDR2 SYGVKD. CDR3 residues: CATVGGTGDYEQYF. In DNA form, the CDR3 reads TGTGCCACCGTAGGCGGGACAGGAGACTACGAGCAGTACTTC.

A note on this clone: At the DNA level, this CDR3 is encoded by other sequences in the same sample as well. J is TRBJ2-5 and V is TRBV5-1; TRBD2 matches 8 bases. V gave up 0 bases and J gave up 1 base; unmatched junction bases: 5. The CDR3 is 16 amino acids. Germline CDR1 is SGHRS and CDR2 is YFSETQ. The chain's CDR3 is CASSLGGLAGQETQYF. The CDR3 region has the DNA TGCGCCAGCAGCTTGGGCGGGCTAGCGGGCCAAGAGACCCAGTACTTC.

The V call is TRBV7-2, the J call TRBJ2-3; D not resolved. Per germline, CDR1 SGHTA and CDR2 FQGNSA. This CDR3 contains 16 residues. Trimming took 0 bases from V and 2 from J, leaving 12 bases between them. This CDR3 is CASSLAGQVDTDTQYF. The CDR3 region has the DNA TGTGCCAGCAGCTTAGCGGGCCAGGTCGACACAGATACGCAGTATTTT. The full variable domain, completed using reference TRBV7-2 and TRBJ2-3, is GAGVSQSPSNKVTEKGKDVELRCDPISGHTALYWYRQSLGQGLEFLIYFQGNSAPDKSGLPSDRFSAERTGGSVSTLTIQRTQQEDSAVYLCASSLAGQVDTDTQYFGPGTRLTVL.